A single TCR beta chain is shown here with its context. The germline gives CDR1 LNHDA, CDR2 SQIVND (reference sequence). V gave up 7 bases and J gave up 0 bases, with 16 bases separating them. The length of the CDR3 is 16 residues. The record originates from a study of T cell responses to AZD1222 COVID-19 vaccine. Generated by immunoSEQ multiplex PCR, the TCRdb table keeps only in-frame clones and is missing some. Among approximately 100,000 clones listed, just over 85% were seen once. The source is an adult in good health. The material sequenced was peripheral blood, taken on day 0 of AZD1222 vaccination. This chain joins TRBV19 and TRBJ1-3; D not certain. In DNA, the CDR3 is TGTGCCAGTACCATGGAGGCCTCGCACTCTGGAAACACCATATATTTT. Protein product: CASTMEASHSGNTIYF.